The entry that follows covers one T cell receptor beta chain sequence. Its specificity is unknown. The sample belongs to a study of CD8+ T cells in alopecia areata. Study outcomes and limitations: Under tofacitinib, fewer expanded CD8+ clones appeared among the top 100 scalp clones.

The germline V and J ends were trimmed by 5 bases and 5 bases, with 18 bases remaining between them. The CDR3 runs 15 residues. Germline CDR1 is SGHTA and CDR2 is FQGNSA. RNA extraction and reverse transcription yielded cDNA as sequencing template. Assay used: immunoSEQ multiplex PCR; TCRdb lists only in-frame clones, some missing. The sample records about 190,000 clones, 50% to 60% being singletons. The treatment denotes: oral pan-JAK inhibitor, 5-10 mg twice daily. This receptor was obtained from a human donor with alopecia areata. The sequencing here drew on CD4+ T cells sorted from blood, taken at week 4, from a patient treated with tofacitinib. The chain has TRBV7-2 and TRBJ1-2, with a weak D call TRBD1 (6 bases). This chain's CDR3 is CASSARWTEVYGYTF. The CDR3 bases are TGTGCCAGCAGCGCGAGATGGACAGAGGTTTATGGCTACACCTTC. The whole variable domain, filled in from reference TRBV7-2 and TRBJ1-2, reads GAGVSQSPSNKVTEKGKDVELRCDPISGHTALYWYRQSLGQGLEFLIYFQGNSAPDKSGLPSDRFSAERTGGSVSTLTIQRTQQEDSAVYLCASSARWTEVYGYTFGSGTRLTVV.